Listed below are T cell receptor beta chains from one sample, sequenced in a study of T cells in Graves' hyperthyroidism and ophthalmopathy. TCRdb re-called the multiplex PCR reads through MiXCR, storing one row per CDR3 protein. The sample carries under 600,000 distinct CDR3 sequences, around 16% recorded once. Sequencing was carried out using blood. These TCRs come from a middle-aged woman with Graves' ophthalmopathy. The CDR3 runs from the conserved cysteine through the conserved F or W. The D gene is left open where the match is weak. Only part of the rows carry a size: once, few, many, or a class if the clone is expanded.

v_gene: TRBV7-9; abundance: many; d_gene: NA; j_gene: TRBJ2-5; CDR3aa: CASSLDTQETQYF; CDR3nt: TGTGCCAGCAGCCTGGACACCCAAGAGACCCAGTACTTC
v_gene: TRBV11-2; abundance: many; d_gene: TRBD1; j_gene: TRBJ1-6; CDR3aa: CASSVTGTAINSPLHF; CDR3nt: TGTGCCAGCAGCGTAACCGGGACAGCGATTAATTCACCCCTCCACTTT
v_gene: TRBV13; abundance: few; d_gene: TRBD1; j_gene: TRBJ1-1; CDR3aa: CASLGGGMNTEAFF; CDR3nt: TGTGCCAGCCTAGGGGGCGGCATGAACACTGAAGCTTTCTTT
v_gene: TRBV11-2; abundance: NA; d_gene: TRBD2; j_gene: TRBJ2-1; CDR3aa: CASSLISGSSYDEQFF; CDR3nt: TGCGCCAGCAGCCTGATTAGCGGGAGTTCCTACGATGAGCAGTTCTTC
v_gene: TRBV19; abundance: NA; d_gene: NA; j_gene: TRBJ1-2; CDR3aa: CASSTDRQYGYTF; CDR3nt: TGTGCCAGTAGTACGGACAGACAATATGGCTACACCTTC
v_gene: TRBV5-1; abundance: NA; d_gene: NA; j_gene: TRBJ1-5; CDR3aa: CASSLEGGIQPQHF; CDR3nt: TGCGCCAGCAGCTTGGAAGGAGGGATTCAGCCCCAGCATTTT
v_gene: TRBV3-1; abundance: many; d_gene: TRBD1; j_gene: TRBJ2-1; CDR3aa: CASSPDGTDYNEQFF; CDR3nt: TGTGCCAGCAGCCCGGACGGGACAGACTACAATGAGCAGTTCTTC
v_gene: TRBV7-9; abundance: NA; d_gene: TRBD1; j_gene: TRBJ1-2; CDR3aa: CASSLGTGGGDGYTF; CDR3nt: TGTGCCAGCAGCTTAGGGACAGGGGGAGGTGATGGCTACACCTTC
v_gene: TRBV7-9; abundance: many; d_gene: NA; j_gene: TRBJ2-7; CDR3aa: CASSLGQVGLYEQYF; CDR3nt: TGTGCCAGCAGCTTAGGACAGGTCGGGTTATACGAGCAGTACTTC
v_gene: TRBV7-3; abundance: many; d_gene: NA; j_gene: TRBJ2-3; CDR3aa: CASSLWRSDTQYF; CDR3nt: TGTGCCAGCAGCTTATGGCGGTCAGATACGCAGTATTTT
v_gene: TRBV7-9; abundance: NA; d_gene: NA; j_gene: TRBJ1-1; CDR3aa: CASSFSPTKLNTEAFF; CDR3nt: TGTGCCAGCAGCTTTTCTCCCACCAAGTTGAACACTGAAGCTTTCTTT
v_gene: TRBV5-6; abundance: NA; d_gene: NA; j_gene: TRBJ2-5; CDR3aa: CASSLRLGQLQETQYF; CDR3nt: TGTGCCAGCAGCTTGCGTTTAGGACAGCTCCAAGAGACCCAGTACTTC
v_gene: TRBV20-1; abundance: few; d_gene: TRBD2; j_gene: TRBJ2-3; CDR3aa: CSARWYGRADTQYF; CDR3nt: TGCAGTGCTAGGTGGTACGGGAGGGCGGATACGCAGTATTTT
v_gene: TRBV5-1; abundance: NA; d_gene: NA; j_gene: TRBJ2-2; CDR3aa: CASSSGPARPGELFF; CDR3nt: TGCGCCAGCAGCTCGGGACCCGCTCGGCCCGGGGAGCTGTTTTTT